This is a list of T cell receptor beta chains from one sample in a study of T cell responses to AZD1222 COVID-19 vaccine. Generated by immunoSEQ multiplex PCR, the TCRdb table keeps only in-frame clones and is missing some. Here the sample spans roughly 80,000 clones, around nine tenths being singletons. The starting material was peripheral blood, obtained on day 0 of AZD1222 vaccination. The receptor set was obtained from an adult in good health. CDR3s include the opening cysteine and the closing phenylalanine or tryptophan. Fields, in order: clone size, J gene, D gene, V gene, CDR3 length, CDR3 DNA, CDR3 protein. A D gene is named only where the DNA matches it firmly. Size is omitted from some rows. Given values are once, few, many or a class for expanded clones.

. | TRBJ2-7 | . | TRBV6-4 | 14 | TGTGCCAGCGGCATCCTGGGCGGAGCCTACGAGCAGTACTTC | CASGILGGAYEQYF
. | TRBJ1-1 | TRBD1 | TRBV19 | 13 | TGTGCCAGTAGTAGGACTTCGGGACAGGAAGCTTTCTTT | CASSRTSGQEAFF
. | TRBJ2-1 | TRBD2 | TRBV11-2 | 15 | TGTGCCAGCAGCAATATAGCGGGACCCTACAATGAGCAGTTCTTC | CASSNIAGPYNEQFF
. | TRBJ2-7 | TRBD1 | TRBV10-3 | 13 | TGTGCCATCAGTGGCAGGGGGCAGTACGAGCAGTACTTC | CAISGRGQYEQYF
. | TRBJ2-7 | . | TRBV18 | 12 | TGTGCCAGCTCGTACACCAGGGAGGAGCAGTACTTC | CASSYTREEQYF
. | TRBJ2-1 | TRBD2 | TRBV5-1 | 16 | TGCGCCAGCAGGAACCCGCGACTAGCCGGAGATAATGAGCAGTTCTTC | CASRNPRLAGDNEQFF
. | TRBJ2-3 | TRBD1 | TRBV6-6 | 15 | TGTGCCAGCAGTTACTTGGTGCAGGGACAGGATACGCAGTATTTT | CASSYLVQGQDTQYF
. | TRBJ2-7 | . | TRBV5-1 | 14 | TGCGCCAGCAGTATTTCTGAGTTCAGGGTCGAGCAGTACTTC | CASSISEFRVEQYF
. | TRBJ2-7 | . | TRBV11-3 | 14 | TGTGCCAGCAGCTCCAGTATCTACTCCTACGAGCAGTACTTC | CASSSSIYSYEQYF
. | TRBJ1-3 | . | TRBV7-2 | 12 | TGTGCCAGCAGCTTAGGTTGGAACACCATATATTTT | CASSLGWNTIYF
. | TRBJ1-2 | . | TRBV30 | 10 | TGTGCCTGGTCCCCGTTGAGCTACACCTTC | CAWSPLSYTF
. | TRBJ2-3 | TRBD2 | TRBV3-1/TRBV3-2 | 22 | TGTGCCAGCAGCCAAGAAGGGACAGGGCGACTAGCGGGGGGGTCAGGTATTTGGGCGCAGTATTTT | CASSQEGTGRLAGGSGIWAQYF
once | TRBJ2-5 | TRBD1 | TRBV11-1 | 14 | TGTGCCAGCAGCTACGGACAGGACCAAGAGACCCAGTACTTC | CASSYGQDQETQYF
. | TRBJ1-4 | TRBD1 | TRBV30 | 16 | TGTGCCTGGAGTTTACTTTTGGACAGGGACGATGAAAAACTGTTTTTT | CAWSLLLDRDDEKLFF
. | TRBJ1-1 | . | TRBV3-1/TRBV3-2 | 14 | TGTGCCAGCAGCCTGGGACTGGCGAACACTGAAGCTTTCTTT | CASSLGLANTEAFF
. | TRBJ1-1 | TRBD1 | TRBV3-1/TRBV3-2 | 14 | TGTGCCAGCAGCCGCGACAGGGGAGGCACTGAAGCTTTCTTT | CASSRDRGGTEAFF
. | TRBJ1-2 | . | TRBV6-4 | 15 | TGTGCCAGCAGTGATGGGCCTTTTCCCAACTATGGCTACACCTTC | CASSDGPFPNYGYTF
. | TRBJ2-4 | TRBD2 | TRBV5-1 | 16 | TGCGCCAGCAGCTCAAGCGGGGGGGCCGCCAAAAACATTCAGTACTTC | CASSSSGGAAKNIQYF
once | TRBJ2-1 | TRBD2 | TRBV5-6 | 18 | TGTGCCAGCAGCTTGGCCGCTAGCGGGTATGCATCCGACAATGAGCAGTTCTTC | CASSLAASGYASDNEQFF
once | TRBJ1-1 | . | TRBV7-9 | 12 | TGTGCCAGCAGCGGACGGAACACTGAAGCTTTCTTT | CASSGRNTEAFF
. | TRBJ1-4 | . | TRBV10-1 | 15 | TGCGCCAGCAGTGAGATGGGGGGTTGGGGTGAAAAACTGTTTTTT | CASSEMGGWGEKLFF
. | TRBJ1-5 | . | TRBV7-6 | 15 | TGTGCCAGCAGCTTGACAGATCAGAGCAATCAGCCCCAGCATTTT | CASSLTDQSNQPQHF
. | TRBJ2-1 | . | TRBV5-1 | 13 | TGCGCCAGCAGCTCCGACATATACAATGAGCAGTTCTTC | CASSSDIYNEQFF
. | TRBJ1-5 | . | TRBV2 | 15 | TGTGCCAGCAGTCTACAAGGCCATAGCAATCAGCCCCAGCATTTT | CASSLQGHSNQPQHF